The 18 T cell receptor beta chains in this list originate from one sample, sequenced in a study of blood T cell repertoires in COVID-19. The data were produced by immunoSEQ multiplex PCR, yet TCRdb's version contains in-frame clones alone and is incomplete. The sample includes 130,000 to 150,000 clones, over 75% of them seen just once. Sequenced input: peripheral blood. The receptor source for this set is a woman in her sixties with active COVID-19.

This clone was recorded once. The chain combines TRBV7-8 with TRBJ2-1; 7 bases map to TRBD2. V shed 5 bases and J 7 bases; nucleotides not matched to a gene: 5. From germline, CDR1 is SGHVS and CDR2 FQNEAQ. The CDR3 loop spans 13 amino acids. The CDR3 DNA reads TGTGCCAGCAGCCTAGGACTAGGGAATGAGCAGTTCTTC. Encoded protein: CASSLGLGNEQFF.

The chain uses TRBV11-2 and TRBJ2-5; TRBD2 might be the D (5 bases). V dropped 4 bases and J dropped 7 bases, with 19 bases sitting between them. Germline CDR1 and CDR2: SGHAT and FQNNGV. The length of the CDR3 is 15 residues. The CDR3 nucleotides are TGTGCCAGCAGCTCGACCCACACCCCCGCGGGGACCCAGTACTTC. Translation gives CASSSTHTPAGTQYF.

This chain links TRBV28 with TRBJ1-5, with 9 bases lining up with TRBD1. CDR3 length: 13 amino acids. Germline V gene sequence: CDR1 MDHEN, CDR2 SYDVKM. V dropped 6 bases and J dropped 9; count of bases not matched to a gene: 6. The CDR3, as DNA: TGTGCCAGCAGGATACAGGGGGCAAGGCCCCAGCATTTT. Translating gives CASRIQGARPQHF.

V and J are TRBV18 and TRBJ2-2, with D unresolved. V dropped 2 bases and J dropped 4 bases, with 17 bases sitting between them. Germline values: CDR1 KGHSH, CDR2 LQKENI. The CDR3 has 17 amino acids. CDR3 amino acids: CASSPSLGGRSTGELFF. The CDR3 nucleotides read TGTGCCAGCTCACCATCCCTTGGCGGTAGGAGCACCGGGGAGCTGTTTTTT.

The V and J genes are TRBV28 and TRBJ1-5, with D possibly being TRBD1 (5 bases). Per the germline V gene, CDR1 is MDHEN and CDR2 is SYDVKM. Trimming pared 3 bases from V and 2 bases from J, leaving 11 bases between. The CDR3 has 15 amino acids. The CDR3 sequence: CASSFSGYGNQPQHF. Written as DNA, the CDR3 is TGTGCCAGCAGTTTCTCAGGGTATGGCAATCAGCCCCAGCATTTT. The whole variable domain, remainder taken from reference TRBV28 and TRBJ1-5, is DVKVTQSSRYLVKRTGEKVFLECVQDMDHENMFWYRQDPGLGLRLIYFSYDVKMKEKGDIPEGYSVSREKKERFSLILESASTNQTSMYLCASSFSGYGNQPQHFGDGTRLSIL.

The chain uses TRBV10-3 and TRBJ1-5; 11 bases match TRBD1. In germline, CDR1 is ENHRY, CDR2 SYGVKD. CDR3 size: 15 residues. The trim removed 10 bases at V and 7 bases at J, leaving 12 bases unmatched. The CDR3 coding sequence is TGTGCCACCAGGACAGGGGGCGAATTTGGACAGCCCCAGCATTTT. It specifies CATRTGGEFGQPQHF.

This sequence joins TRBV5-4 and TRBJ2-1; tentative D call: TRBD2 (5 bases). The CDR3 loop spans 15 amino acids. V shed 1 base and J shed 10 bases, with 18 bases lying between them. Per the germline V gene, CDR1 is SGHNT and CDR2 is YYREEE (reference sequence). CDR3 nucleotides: TGTGCCAGCAGCTTGTTTACTAGTTCGTTTATGGAGCAGTTCTTC. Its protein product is CASSLFTSSFMEQFF.

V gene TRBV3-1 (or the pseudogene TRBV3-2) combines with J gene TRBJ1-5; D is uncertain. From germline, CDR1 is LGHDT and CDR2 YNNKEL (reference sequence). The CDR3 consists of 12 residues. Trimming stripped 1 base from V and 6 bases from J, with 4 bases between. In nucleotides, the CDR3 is TGTGCCAGCAGCCAAGGTAGTCAGCCCCAGCATTTT. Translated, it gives CASSQGSQPQHF.

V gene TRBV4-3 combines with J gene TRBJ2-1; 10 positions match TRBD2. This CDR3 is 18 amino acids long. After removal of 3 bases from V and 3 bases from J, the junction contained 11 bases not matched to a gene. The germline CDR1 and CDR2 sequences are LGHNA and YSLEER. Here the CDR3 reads CASSQKPPSGSLYNEQFF. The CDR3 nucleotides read TGCGCCAGCAGCCAGAAGCCCCCTAGCGGGAGTCTCTACAATGAGCAGTTCTTC.

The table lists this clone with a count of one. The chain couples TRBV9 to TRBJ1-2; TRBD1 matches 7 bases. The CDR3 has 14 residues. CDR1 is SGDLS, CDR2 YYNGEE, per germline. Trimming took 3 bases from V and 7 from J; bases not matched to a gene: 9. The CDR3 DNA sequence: TGTGCCAGCAGCGCCACACTTTCAGGGGGTGGCTACACCTTC. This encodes CASSATLSGGGYTF.

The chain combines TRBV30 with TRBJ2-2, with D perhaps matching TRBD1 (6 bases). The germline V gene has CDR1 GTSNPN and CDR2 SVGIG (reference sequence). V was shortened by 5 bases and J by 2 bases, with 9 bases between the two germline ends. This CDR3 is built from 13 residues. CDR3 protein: CAWGDTNTGELFF. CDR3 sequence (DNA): TGTGCCTGGGGGGACACTAACACCGGGGAGCTGTTTTTT.

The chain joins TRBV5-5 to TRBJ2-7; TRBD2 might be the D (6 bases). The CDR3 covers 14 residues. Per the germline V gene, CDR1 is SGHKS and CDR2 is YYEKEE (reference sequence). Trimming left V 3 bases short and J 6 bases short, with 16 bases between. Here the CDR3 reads CASSWGGGTGEQYF. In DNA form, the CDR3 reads TGTGCCAGCAGCTGGGGAGGAGGAACCGGCGAGCAGTACTTC. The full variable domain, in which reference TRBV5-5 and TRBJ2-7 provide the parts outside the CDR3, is DAGVTQSPTHLIKTRGQQVTLRCSPISGHKSVSWYQQVLGQGPQFIFQYYEKEERGRGNFPDRFSARQFPNYSSELNVNALLLGDSALYLCASSWGGGTGEQYFGPGTRLTVT.

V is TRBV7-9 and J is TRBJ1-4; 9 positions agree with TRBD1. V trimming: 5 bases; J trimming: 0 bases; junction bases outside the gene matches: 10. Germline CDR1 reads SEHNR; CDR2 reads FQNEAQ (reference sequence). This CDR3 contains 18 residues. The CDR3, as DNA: TGTGCCAGCAGCCCCGTCCCGGGACAGGGATCAACTAATGAAAAACTGTTTTTT. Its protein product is CASSPVPGQGSTNEKLFF.

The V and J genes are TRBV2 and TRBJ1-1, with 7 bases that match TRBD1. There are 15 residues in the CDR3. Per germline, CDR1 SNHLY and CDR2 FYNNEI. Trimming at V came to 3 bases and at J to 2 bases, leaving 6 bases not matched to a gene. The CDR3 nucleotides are TGTGCCAGCAGTGACAGGGACAGTAGTAACACTGAAGCTTTCTTT. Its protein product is CASSDRDSSNTEAFF.

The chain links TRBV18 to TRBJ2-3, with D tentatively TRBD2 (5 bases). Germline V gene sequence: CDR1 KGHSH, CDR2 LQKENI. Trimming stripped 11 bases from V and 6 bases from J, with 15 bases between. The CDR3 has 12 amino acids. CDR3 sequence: CAPGPSPDTQYF. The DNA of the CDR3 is TGTGCCCCAGGCCCTAGCCCTGATACGCAGTATTTT. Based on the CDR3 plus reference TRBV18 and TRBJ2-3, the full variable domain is NAGVMQNPRHLVRRRGQEARLRCSPMKGHSHVYWYRQLPEEGLKFMVYLQKENIIDESGMPKERFSAEFPKEGPSILRIQQVVRGDSAAYFCAPGPSPDTQYFGPGTRLTVL.

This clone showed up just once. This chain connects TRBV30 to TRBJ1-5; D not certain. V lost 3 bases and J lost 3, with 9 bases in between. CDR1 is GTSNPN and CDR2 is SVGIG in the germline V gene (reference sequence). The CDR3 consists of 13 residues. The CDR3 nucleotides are TGTGCCTGGAGGGCGGGTCCCAATCAGCCCCAGCATTTT. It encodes CAWRAGPNQPQHF.

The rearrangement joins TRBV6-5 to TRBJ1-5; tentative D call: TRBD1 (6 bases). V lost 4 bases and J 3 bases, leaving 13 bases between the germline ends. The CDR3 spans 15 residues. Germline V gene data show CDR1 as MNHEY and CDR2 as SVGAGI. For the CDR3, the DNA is TGTGCCAGCAGTTTCGGGACACCCCTCAATCAGCCCCAGCATTTT. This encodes CASSFGTPLNQPQHF.

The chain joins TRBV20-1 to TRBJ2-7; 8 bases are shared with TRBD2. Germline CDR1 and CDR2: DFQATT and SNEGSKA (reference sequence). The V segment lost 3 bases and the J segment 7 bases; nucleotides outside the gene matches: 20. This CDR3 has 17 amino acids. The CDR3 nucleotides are TGCAGTGCTAGTTTTAGCGGGACCATCCTGTACCGTTATGAGCAGTACTTC. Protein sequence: CSASFSGTILYRYEQYF.